These T cell receptor beta chains were read from a single sample in a study of T-cell memory formation after mild COVID-19. TCRdb reprocessed the 5' RACE reads via MiXCR and lists one record per CDR3 protein. The sample holds about 160,000 distinct CDR3 sequences, roughly 30% seen once. Sequencing was performed on PBMCs or a T cell subset sorted from them (not recorded which). The receptors originated from an adult woman who had mild COVID-19 (a few samples of this study predate the infection). Cell type and time point are not known. CDR3s include the opening cysteine and the closing phenylalanine or tryptophan. The D gene is left open where the match is weak. Size is omitted from some rows. Given values are once, few, many or a class for expanded clones.

j_gene,d_gene,v_gene,abundance,CDR3nt,CDR3aa
TRBJ2-5,TRBD2,TRBV7-2,.,TGTGCCAGCAGCTCCAGCGGGAGACGAGAGACCCAGTACTTC,CASSSSGRRETQYF
TRBJ1-2,.,TRBV7-9,.,TGTGCCAGCAGCTACCCCCGGGACAACCTCACCTTC,CASSYPRDNLTF
TRBJ2-3,TRBD2,TRBV29-1,.,TGCAGCGTTGGACTCGGGACTAGCGGTGCAGATACGCAGTATTTT,CSVGLGTSGADTQYF
TRBJ2-7,TRBD1,TRBV27,.,TGTGCCAGTACGGACAGGGGCTACGCGCAGTACTTC,CASTDRGYAQYF
TRBJ1-2,.,TRBV7-2,few,TGTGCCAGCAGCTTAGAAGTAGGTGCCTATGGCTACACCTTC,CASSLEVGAYGYTF
TRBJ2-1,.,TRBV7-2,once,TGTGCCAGCAGCTTAGGTGCTAGCGAGAAGCAGTTCTTC,CASSLGASEKQFF
TRBJ1-5,.,TRBV7-8,.,TGTGCCAGCAGCTTTGGGACCACAACGCTTACTAGCAATCAGCCCCAGCATTTT,CASSFGTTTLTSNQPQHF
TRBJ2-6,.,TRBV5-1,.,TGCGCCAGCAGCGGATACCAGGGAAGCGTCCTGACTTTC,CASSGYQGSVLTF
TRBJ2-7,.,TRBV6-2/TRBV6-3,.,TGTGCCAGCAGGCCGCGGGGGCTTTCATTCTACGAGCAGTACTTC,CASRPRGLSFYEQYF
TRBJ2-2,TRBD1,TRBV4-2,.,TGTGCCAGCAGCCAAGAAAAAAAGGACAGGGGTTACGGGGAGCTGTTTTTT,CASSQEKKDRGYGELFF
TRBJ2-3,TRBD1,TRBV12-3/TRBV12-4,.,TGTGCCAGCGGAAACAGGGGCGGCACAGATACGCAGTATTTT,CASGNRGGTDTQYF
TRBJ2-3,.,TRBV5-1,.,TGCGCCAGCAGCCCCGAACCTAGCACAGATACGCAGTATTTT,CASSPEPSTDTQYF
TRBJ2-6,.,TRBV7-3,few,TGTGCCAGCAGCCCCACGACCAACGTCCTGACTTTC,CASSPTTNVLTF
TRBJ2-7,TRBD1,TRBV13,.,TGTGCCAGCAGCTTAATTGGGGGACAGAATCACGAGCAGTACTTC,CASSLIGGQNHEQYF
TRBJ2-3,TRBD1,TRBV20-1,.,TGCAGTGCCCCGACAGGGGGCTACGGGGCTGGCACAGATACGCAGTATTTT,CSAPTGGYGAGTDTQYF
TRBJ2-1,.,TRBV7-2,.,TGTGCCAGCAGCCTCCTCAACTACAATGAGCAGTTCTTC,CASSLLNYNEQFF
TRBJ2-7,.,TRBV7-3,.,TGTGCCAGCAGCTTAAGGGACAGGCCTACTAGCGGGCCGAGCTCCTACGAGCAGTACTTC,CASSLRDRPTSGPSSYEQYF
TRBJ2-4,TRBD1,TRBV12-3/TRBV12-4,few,TGTGCCAGCAGTTCTTTTAGGGGGCTAGACAAAAACATTCAGTACTTC,CASSSFRGLDKNIQYF
TRBJ1-1,TRBD1,TRBV4-1,.,TGCGCCAGCAGCCAAGATTTTCGGACAGGTTTGGCTGAAGCTTTCTTT,CASSQDFRTGLAEAFF
TRBJ2-5,.,TRBV2,few,TGTGCCAGCAGTTCGGGGACGGCGGGGTCCTCTGAGACCCAGTACTTC,CASSSGTAGSSETQYF
TRBJ1-1,.,TRBV7-2,few,TGTGCCAGCAGCTTAGATTCAGGGGTCCTTGAAGCTTTCTTT,CASSLDSGVLEAFF
TRBJ2-6,.,TRBV5-1,few,TGCGCCAGCAGCTCGATTGACATCGCTGGGGCCAACGTCCTGACTTTC,CASSSIDIAGANVLTF
TRBJ1-2,TRBD1,TRBV15,.,TGTGCCACCAGCAGAGATCCCCAAAGGACAGGGGGGTACACCTTC,CATSRDPQRTGGYTF
TRBJ2-3,.,TRBV18,once,TGTGCCAGCTCATGGACTCCCTATGGCGACACAGATACGCAGTATTTT,CASSWTPYGDTDTQYF
TRBJ2-2,.,TRBV6-4,few,TGTGCCAGCATGGTACAGGCCGGTGGGACCGGGGAGCTGTTTTTT,CASMVQAGGTGELFF
TRBJ1-2,.,TRBV12-3/TRBV12-4,.,TGTGCCAGCACCCTGGAGGGGGGGGGCAAAGGCTATGGCTACACCTTC,CASTLEGGGKGYGYTF
TRBJ2-1,TRBD2,TRBV9,.,TGTGCCAGCAGCGCCGAACTAGCGGGAAGGAATGAGCAGTTCTTC,CASSAELAGRNEQFF